This T cell receptor (beta chain) was sequenced during a study of blood T cell repertoires in COVID-19. Study background: In each case, the material was cDNA or gDNA derived from T cells, B-cell-depleted T cells, or PBMCs.

Authors' analysis steps: Counts of nucleated cells, estimated from reference gene primer amplification, were obtained. The repertoire was sequenced with immunoSEQ multiplex PCR; TCRdb's copy has only in-frame clones and lacks some. V and J calls and clone size follow that table, whereas D and trimming were derived from the DNA. The repertoire consists of hundreds of thousands of clones, with about 90% occurring once and the leading ten covering approximately 3.1%. The CDR3 spans 13 residues. Germline values: CDR1 MGHRA, CDR2 YSYEKL. Unmatched junction bases numbered 2, after V lost 5 bases and J lost 2 bases.

Sequencing was done on a sample of PBMCs or T cells enriched from blood (not recorded which). This TCR derives from a woman younger than 45 who had recovered from COVID-19. The chain is built from TRBV4-1 and TRBJ1-2; the match to TRBD1 covers 7 bases. The CDR3, as DNA: TGCGCCAGCAGCGCACAGGGGAACTATGGCTACACCTTC. It is translated as CASSAQGNYGYTF.